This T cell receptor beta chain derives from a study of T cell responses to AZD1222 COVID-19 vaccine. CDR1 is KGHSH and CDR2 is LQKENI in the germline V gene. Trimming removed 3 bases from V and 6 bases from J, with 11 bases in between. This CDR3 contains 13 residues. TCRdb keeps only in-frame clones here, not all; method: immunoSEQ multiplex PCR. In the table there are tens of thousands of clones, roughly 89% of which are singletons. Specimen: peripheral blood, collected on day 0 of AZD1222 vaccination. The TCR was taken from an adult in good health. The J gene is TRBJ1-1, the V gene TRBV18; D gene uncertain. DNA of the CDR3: TGTGCCAGCTCACCGGACGGTACCGCTGAAGCTTTCTTT. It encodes CASSPDGTAEAFF.